One and the same sample provided the 3 T cell receptor beta chains below, sequenced in a study of cytomegalovirus exposure and HLA in healthy donors. 60 Vbeta and 13 Jbeta primers were used in PCR. Sequencing used immunoSEQ multiplex PCR; TCRdb keeps in-frame clones, though not all of them. There are around 280,000 clones in the sample; around nine tenths occur only once, and 2% to 3% lies in the top ten. Material: PBMCs. The receptors come from a woman under 30 in good health and CMV-seronegative.

This chain uses TRBV7-8 with TRBJ2-6; 7 nucleotides agree with TRBD2. After removal of 6 bases from V and 0 bases from J, the junction contained 11 bases not matched to a gene. Germline V gene lookup returns CDR1 SGHVS and CDR2 FQNEAQ. The CDR3 spans 18 residues. CDR3 sequence: CASRIPSGVISGANVLTF. CDR3 sequence (DNA): TGTGCCAGCAGAATCCCCAGCGGGGTTATCTCTGGGGCCAACGTCCTGACTTTC.

This clone was detected only once. This chain uses TRBV28 with TRBJ2-1; 8 bases align to TRBD2. The CDR3 covers 14 residues. Looked up from germline, CDR1 is MDHEN and CDR2 is SYDVKM. The CDR3 loop reads CASGGARSPHEQFF. CDR3 nucleotide sequence: TGTGCTTCCGGGGGGGCCAGGTCCCCCCATGAGCAGTTCTTC.

This clone turned up a few times. This rearrangement joins TRBV5-1 to TRBJ2-2, with TRBD1 matching 8 bases. Germline V CDR1 and CDR2: SGHRS, YFSETQ. V shed 5 bases, J shed 1 base, and the junction held 1 base outside the gene matches. This CDR3 region has 14 residues. CDR3 coding DNA: TGCGCCAGCAGTACAGGGGGGAACACCGGGGAGCTGTTTTTT. It is translated as CASSTGGNTGELFF. Supplemented by reference TRBV5-1 and TRBJ2-2, the full variable domain reads KAGVTQTPRYLIKTRGQQVTLSCSPISGHRSVSWYQQTPGQGLQFLFEYFSETQRNKGNFPGRFSGRQFSNSRSEMNVSTLELGDSALYLCASSTGGNTGELFFGEGSRLTVL.